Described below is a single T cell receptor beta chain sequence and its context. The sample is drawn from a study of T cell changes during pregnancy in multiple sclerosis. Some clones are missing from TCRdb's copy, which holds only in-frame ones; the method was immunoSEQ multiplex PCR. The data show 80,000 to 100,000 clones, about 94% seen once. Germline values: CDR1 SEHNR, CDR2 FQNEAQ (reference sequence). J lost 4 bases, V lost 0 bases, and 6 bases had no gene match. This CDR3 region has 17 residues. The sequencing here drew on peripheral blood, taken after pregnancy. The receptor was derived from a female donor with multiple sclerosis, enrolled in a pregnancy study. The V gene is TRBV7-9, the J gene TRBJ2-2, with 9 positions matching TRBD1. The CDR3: CASSLASETGGTGELFF. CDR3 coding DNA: TGTGCCAGCAGCTTAGCGTCGGAGACAGGGGGCACCGGGGAGCTGTTTTTT.